This T cell receptor (beta chain) was identified during a study of PD-1 blockade in classical Hodgkin lymphoma. Study at large: Intravenous infusions of nivolumab 3 mg/kg reached patients every 2 weeks.

A few counts support this clone. Its antigen is as yet unknown. Brentuximab vedotin exposure varied among the patients, all of whom had relapsed after autologous stem cell transplantation. CD4+ T cells were purified from thawed PBMCs by magnetic negative selection. Overall study results and limits: Healthy donors reportedly exceeded newly diagnosed patients in baseline TCR diversity. The study found that TCR diversity rose significantly by C4D1 in CD4+ but not CD8+ cells. Complete responders matched newly diagnosed patients in baseline diversity.

Some clones are missing from TCRdb's copy, which holds only in-frame ones; the method was immunoSEQ multiplex PCR. There are 5,000 to 7,000 clones in the sample; nearly 80% occur only once, and under 4.5% lies in the top ten. The germline V and J ends were trimmed by 4 bases and 7 bases, with 11 bases remaining between them. The germline V gene encodes CDR1 SGHRS and CDR2 YFSETQ. There are 12 residues in the CDR3. The source was CD4+ T cells from blood, collected at baseline. V gene TRBV5-1 combines with J gene TRBJ1-2; no definite D call. The source is a human donor with classical Hodgkin lymphoma. The CDR3 region is CASSDQTLGYTF. Written as DNA, the CDR3 is TGCGCCAGCAGCGACCAGACACTTGGCTACACCTTC.